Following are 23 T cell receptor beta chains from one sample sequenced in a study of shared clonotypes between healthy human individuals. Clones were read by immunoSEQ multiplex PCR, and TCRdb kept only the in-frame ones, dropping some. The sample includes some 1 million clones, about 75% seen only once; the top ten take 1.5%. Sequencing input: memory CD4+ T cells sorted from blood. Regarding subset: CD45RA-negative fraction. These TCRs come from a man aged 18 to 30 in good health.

CDR3 region: CASSETTGLNYGYTF. The CDR3 nucleotides read TGTGCCAGCAGTGAAACGACAGGTTTAAACTATGGCTACACCTTC. The chain employs TRBV2 and TRBJ1-2; TRBD1 is a possible D gene (6 bases). In germline, CDR1 is SNHLY, CDR2 FYNNEI. The CDR3 consists of 15 residues. Between the trimmed V and J ends, which lost 2 bases and 2 bases, there was a span of 12 bases.

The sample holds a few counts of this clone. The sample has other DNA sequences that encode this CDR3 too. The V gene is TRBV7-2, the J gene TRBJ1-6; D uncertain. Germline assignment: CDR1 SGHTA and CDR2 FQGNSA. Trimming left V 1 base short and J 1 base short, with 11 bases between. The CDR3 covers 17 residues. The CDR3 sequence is CASSLGTGSSYNSPLHF. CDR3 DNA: TGTGCCAGCAGCTTAGGGACGGGGAGTTCCTATAATTCACCCCTCCACTTT.

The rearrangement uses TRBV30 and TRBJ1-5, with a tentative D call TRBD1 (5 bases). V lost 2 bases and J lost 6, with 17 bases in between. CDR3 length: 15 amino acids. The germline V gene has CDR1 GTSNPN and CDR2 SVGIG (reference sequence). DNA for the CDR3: TGTGCCTGGAGTTCAGGGTCAGGGAGGATTCAGCCCCAGCATTTT. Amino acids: CAWSSGSGRIQPQHF.

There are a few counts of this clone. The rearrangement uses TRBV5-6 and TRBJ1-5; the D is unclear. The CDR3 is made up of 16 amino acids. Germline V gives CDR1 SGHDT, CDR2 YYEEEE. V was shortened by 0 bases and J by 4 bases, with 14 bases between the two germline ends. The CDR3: CASSLGTGSQNQPQHF. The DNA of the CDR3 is TGTGCCAGCAGCTTGGGGACGGGGTCCCAAAATCAGCCCCAGCATTTT.

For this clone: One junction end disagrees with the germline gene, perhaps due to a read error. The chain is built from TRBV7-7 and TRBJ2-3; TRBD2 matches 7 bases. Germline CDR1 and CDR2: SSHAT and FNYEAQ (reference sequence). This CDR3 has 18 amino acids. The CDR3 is CASSLAPASGYATDTQYF. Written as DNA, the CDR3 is TGTGCTAGCAGCTTAGCGCCGGCTAGCGGCTATGCCACAGATACGCAGTATTTT.

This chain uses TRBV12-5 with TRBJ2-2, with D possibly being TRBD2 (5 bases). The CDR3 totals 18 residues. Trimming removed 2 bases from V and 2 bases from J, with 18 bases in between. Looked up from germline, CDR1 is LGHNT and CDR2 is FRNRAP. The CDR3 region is CASGLWALSGGNTGELFF. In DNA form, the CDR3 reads TGTGCTAGTGGTTTGTGGGCACTGAGCGGAGGAAACACCGGGGAGCTGTTTTTT.

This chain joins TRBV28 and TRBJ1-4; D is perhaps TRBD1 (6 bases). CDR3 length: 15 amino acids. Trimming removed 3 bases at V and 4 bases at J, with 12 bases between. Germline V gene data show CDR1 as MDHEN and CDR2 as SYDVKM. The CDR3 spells CASSFGGGLNEKLFF. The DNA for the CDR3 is TGTGCCAGCAGTTTTGGGGGGGGCCTTAATGAAAAACTGTTTTTT.

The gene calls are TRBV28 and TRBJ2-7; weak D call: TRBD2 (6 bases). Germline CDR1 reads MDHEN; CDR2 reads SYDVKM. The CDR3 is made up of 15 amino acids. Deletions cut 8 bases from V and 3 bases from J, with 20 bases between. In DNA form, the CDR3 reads TGTGCCAGCGGCCTTCAGGGACTTTCTTACTACGAGCAGTACTTC. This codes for CASGLQGLSYYEQYF.

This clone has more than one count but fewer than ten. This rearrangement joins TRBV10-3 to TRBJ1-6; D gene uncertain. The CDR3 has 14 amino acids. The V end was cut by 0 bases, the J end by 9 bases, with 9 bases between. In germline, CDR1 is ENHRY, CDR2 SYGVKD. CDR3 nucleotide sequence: TGTGCCATCAGTGAGTCCGAAGGGAGTTCACCCCTCCACTTT. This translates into CAISESEGSSPLHF.

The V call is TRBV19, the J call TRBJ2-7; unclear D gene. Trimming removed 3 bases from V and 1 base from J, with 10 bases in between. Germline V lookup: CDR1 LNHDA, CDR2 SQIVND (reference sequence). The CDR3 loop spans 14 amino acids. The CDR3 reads CASSMTATSYEQYF. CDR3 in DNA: TGTGCCAGTAGTATGACGGCGACTTCCTACGAGCAGTACTTC.

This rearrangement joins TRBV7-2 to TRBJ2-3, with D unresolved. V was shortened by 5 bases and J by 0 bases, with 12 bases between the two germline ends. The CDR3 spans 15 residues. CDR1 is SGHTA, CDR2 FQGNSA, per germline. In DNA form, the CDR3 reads TGTGCCAGCAGCCCCCAGCTGCTCAGCACAGATACGCAGTATTTT. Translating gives CASSPQLLSTDTQYF.

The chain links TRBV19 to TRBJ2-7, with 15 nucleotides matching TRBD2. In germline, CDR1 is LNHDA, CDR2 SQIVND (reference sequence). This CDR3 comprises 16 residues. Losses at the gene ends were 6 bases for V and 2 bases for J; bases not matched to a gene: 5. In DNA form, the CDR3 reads TGTGCCAGTAGACCGGGACTAGCGGGGGGACCCTACGAGCAGTACTTC. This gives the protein CASRPGLAGGPYEQYF.

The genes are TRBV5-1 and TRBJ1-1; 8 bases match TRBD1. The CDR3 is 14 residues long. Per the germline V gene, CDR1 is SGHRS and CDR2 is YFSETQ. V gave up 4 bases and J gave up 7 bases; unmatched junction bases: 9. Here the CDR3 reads CASSGTGQGGEAFF. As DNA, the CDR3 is TGCGCCAGCAGCGGAACAGGACAGGGTGGTGAAGCTTTCTTT.

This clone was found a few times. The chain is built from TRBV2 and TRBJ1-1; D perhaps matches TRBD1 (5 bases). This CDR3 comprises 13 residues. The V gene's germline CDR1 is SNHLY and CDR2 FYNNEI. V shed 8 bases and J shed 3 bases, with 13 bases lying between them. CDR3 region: CASAAGYYTEAFF. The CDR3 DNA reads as TGTGCCAGCGCTGCAGGGTATTACACTGAAGCTTTCTTT.

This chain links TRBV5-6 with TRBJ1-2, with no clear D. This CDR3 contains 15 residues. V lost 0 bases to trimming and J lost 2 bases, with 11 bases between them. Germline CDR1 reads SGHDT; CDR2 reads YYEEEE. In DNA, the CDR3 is TGTGCCAGCAGCTTGGTGTCCAGGATCAACTATGGCTACACCTTC. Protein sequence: CASSLVSRINYGYTF.

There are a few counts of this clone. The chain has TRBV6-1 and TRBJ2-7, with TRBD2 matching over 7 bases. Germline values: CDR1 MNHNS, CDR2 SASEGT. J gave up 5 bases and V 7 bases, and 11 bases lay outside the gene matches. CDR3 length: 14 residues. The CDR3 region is CASISGGSIDEQYF. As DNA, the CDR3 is TGTGCCAGCATATCTGGCGGGAGTATCGACGAGCAGTACTTC.

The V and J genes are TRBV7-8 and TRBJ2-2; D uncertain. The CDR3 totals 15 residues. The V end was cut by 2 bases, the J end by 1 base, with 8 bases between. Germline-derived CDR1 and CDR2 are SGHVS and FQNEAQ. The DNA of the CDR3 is TGTGCCAGCAGCTTACAAGGGTGGAACACCGGGGAGCTGTTTTTT. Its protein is CASSLQGWNTGELFF.

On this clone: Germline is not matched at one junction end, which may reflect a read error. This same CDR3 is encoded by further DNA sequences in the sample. Here the CDR3 DNA reads TGTGCTAGCAGCCCCGGACAGGGATCGACAGATACGCAGTATTTT. This gives the protein CASSPGQGSTDTQYF. The chain carries TRBV7-7 and TRBJ2-3, with 8 bases identical to TRBD1. Looked up from germline, CDR1 is SSHAT and CDR2 is FNYEAQ (reference sequence). The CDR3 is 15 amino acids.

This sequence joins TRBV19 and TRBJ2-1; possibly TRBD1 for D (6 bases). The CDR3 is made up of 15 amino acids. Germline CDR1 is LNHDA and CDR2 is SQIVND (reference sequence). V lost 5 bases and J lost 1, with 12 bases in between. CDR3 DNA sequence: TGTGCCAGTAGTCCCCACAGGGAGTCCTACAATGAGCAGTTCTTC. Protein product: CASSPHRESYNEQFF.

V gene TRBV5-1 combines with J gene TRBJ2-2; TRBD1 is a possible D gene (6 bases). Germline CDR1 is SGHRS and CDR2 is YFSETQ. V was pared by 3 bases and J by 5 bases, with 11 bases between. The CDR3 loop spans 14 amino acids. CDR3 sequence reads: CASSSNTGTGELFF. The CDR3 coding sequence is TGCGCCAGCAGCTCTAATACAGGGACCGGGGAGCTGTTTTTT. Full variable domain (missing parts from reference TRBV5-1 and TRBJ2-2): KAGVTQTPRYLIKTRGQQVTLSCSPISGHRSVSWYQQTPGQGLQFLFEYFSETQRNKGNFPGRFSGRQFSNSRSEMNVSTLELGDSALYLCASSSNTGTGELFFGEGSRLTVL.

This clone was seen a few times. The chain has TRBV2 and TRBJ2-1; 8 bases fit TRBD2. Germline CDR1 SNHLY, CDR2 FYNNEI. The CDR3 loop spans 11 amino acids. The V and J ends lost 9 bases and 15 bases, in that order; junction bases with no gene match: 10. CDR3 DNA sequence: TGTGCCAGTTCTGTACTAGCGGAGTGGTTCTTC. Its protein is CASSVLAEWFF.

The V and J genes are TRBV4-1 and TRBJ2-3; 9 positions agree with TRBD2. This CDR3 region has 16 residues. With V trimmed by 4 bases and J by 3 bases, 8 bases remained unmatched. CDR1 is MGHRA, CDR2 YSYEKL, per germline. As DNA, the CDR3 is TGCGCCAGCAGCCCGTTTGGGACTAGCCAAACAGATACGCAGTATTTT. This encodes CASSPFGTSQTDTQYF.

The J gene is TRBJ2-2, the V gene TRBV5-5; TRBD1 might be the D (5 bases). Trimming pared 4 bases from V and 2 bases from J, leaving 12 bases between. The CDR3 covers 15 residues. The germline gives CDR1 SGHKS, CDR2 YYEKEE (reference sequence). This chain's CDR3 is CASSLRETNTGELFF. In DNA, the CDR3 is TGTGCCAGCAGCCTCAGGGAAACCAACACCGGGGAGCTGTTTTTT. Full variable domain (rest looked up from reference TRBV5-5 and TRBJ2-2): DAGVTQSPTHLIKTRGQQVTLRCSPISGHKSVSWYQQVLGQGPQFIFQYYEKEERGRGNFPDRFSARQFPNYSSELNVNALLLGDSALYLCASSLRETNTGELFFGEGSRLTVL.